This paragraph reports one T cell receptor (beta chain). This sample stems from a study of control samples from healthy donors and cancer patients. The germline V gene encodes CDR1 MNHEY and CDR2 SMNVEV (reference sequence). CDR3 length equals 17 residues. Trimming cost V 7 bases and J 2 bases, with 18 bases left between them. Generated by immunoSEQ multiplex PCR, the TCRdb table keeps only in-frame clones and is missing some. Here the sample spans 35,000 to 50,000 clones, 83% being singletons. The sequence was collected from a man aged 60 to 75 in good health. Sample: blood. The V gene is TRBV27, the J gene TRBJ1-6; a possible D gene is TRBD1 (5 bases). The CDR3 DNA is TGTGCCAGCAACGTTGCCCCCGGGACGGCCTATAATTCACCCCTCCACTTT. Residues: CASNVAPGTAYNSPLHF.